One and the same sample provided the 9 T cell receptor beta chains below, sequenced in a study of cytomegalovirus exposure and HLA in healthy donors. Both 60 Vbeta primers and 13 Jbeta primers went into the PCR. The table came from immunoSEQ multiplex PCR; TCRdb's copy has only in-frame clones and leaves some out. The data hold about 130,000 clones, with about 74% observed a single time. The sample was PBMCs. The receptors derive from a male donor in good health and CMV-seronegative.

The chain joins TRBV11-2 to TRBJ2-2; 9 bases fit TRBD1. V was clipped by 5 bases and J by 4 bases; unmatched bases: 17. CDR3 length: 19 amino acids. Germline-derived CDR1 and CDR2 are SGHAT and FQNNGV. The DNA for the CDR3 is TGTGCCAGCAGCCGAGCCGGGACAGGGTTCTCTCGGGGCACCGGGGAGCTGTTTTTT. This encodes CASSRAGTGFSRGTGELFF.

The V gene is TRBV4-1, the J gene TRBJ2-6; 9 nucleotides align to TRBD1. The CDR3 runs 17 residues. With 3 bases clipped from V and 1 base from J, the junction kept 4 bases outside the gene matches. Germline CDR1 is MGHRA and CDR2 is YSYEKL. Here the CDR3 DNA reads TGCGCCAGCAGCCAGCCGGGACAGGGATCTGGGGCCAACGTCCTGACTTTC. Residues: CASSQPGQGSGANVLTF.

CDR3 residues: CASSPGTSGRAYEQYF. The DNA for the CDR3 is TGTGCCAGCAGCCCGGGGACTAGCGGGAGGGCCTACGAGCAGTACTTC. The chain links TRBV5-4 to TRBJ2-7; 16 bases align to TRBD2. Trimming removed 4 bases from V and 2 bases from J; junction bases left unmatched: 3. In germline, CDR1 is SGHNT, CDR2 YYREEE (reference sequence). There are 16 residues in the CDR3.

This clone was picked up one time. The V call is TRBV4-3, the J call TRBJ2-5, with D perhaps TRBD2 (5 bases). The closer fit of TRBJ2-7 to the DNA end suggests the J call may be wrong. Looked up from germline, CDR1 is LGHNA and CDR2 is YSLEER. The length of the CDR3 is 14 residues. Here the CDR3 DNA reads TGCGCCAGCAGCCAAGAAAGCGGTTCCCACGAGCAGTACTTC. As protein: CASSQESGSHEQYF.

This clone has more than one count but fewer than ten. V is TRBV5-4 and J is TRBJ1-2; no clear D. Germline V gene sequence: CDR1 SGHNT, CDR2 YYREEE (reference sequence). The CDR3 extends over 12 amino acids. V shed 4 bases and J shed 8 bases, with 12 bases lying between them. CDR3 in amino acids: CASSRETGGYTF. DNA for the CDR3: TGTGCCAGCAGCCGTGAGACGGGAGGCTACACCTTC.

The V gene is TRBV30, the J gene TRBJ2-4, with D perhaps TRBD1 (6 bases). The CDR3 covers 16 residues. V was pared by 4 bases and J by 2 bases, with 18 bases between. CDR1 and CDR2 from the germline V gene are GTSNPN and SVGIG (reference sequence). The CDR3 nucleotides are TGTGCCTGGAAACGGAATGGGGGCCGGTCCAAAAACATTCAGTACTTC. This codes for CAWKRNGGRSKNIQYF.

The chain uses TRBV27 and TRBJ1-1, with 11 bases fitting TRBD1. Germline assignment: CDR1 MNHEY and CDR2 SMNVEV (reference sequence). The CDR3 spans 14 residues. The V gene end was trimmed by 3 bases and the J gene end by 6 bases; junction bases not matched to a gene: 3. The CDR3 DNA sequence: TGTGCCAGCAGTTTCGGACAGGGGGCCTCTGAAGCTTTCTTT. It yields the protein CASSFGQGASEAFF.

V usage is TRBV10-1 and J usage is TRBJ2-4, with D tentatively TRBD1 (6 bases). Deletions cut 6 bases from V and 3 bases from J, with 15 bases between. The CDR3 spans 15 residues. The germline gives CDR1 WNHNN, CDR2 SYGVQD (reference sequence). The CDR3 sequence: CASSITGLVKNIQYF. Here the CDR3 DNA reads TGCGCCAGCAGCATTACAGGGTTGGTCAAAAACATTCAGTACTTC.

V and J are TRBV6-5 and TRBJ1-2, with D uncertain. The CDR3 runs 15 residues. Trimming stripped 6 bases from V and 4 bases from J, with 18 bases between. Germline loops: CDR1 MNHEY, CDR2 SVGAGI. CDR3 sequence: CASSYGPPAGYGYTF. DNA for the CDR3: TGTGCCAGCAGCTACGGACCTCCTGCGGGCTATGGCTACACCTTC.